This T cell receptor beta chain was sequenced in a study of blood T cell repertoires in COVID-19. The wider study: From the United States, Italy and Spain came samples of acute and convalescent COVID-19. T cells, B-cell-depleted T cells, or PBMCs provided the cDNA or gDNA that served as material.

Trimming removed 0 bases from V and 7 bases from J; junction bases left unmatched: 9. The CDR3 length is 16 residues. CDR1 and CDR2 (germline): MNHEY, SVGAGI. The sample holds a few counts of this clone. Here immunoSEQ multiplex PCR was the method, and the copy in TCRdb shows in-frame clones only, minus some. Seen here are approximately 290,000 clones, 90% observed once, and the top ten hold 3.5% to 5%. The sample taken for sequencing was PBMCs or T cells enriched from blood (not recorded which). The chain employs TRBV6-5 and TRBJ2-1; TRBD2 agrees at 7 bases. The clonotype was recovered from a woman in her late teens or twenties with acute COVID-19. Here the CDR3 DNA reads TGTGCCAGCAGTTACTCCAGATCGCGGGAGCCAAATGAGCAGTTCTTC. Protein sequence: CASSYSRSREPNEQFF.